The sequence of this TCR beta chain was determined in a study of cytomegalovirus exposure and HLA in healthy donors. General study results and limits: The classifier reportedly diagnosed cytomegalovirus status with high specificity and sensitivity. Follow-up analysis later connected one missense variant in DCLRE1C with trimming of TCR beta V- and J-genes.

Trimming took off 1 base at V and 2 bases at J, with 15 bases between the two ends. This CDR3 comprises 17 residues. The germline V gene encodes CDR1 SEHNR and CDR2 FQNEAQ (reference sequence). It was with 60 Vbeta and 13 Jbeta primers that the PCR ran. Clones were sequenced by immunoSEQ multiplex PCR, and TCRdb holds only the in-frame ones, with some missing. In all, the sample yields tens of thousands of clones. Remarks on this clone: Its specificity is unknown.

The material sequenced was PBMCs. The rearrangement joins TRBV7-9 to TRBJ1-5, with D perhaps matching TRBD1 (6 bases). The receptor was isolated from a woman aged 25 to 39 in good health and CMV-seronegative. The CDR3: CASSLGHGGAGNQPQHF. The CDR3 DNA reads TGTGCCAGCAGCTTAGGGCATGGGGGCGCAGGCAATCAGCCCCAGCATTTT.